This TCR beta chain appears in the sequencing data of a study of T cells after yellow fever vaccination. Template switching by 5'RACE produced TCR cDNA, adding a universal primer site and UMIs. One entry per CDR3 protein, called by TCRdb with MiXCR from the 5' RACE reads. The table lists approximately 510,000 distinct CDR3 sequences, roughly 22% of them singletons. Whole-study findings and limits: When the response was secondary, it was weaker but reached its peak faster, day 5 versus 15.

With regard to this clonotype: Its antigen remains unidentified.

Looked up from germline, CDR1 is MNHEY and CDR2 is SMNVEV (reference sequence). This CDR3 comprises 13 residues. Trimming took off 4 bases at V and 7 bases at J, with 11 bases between the two ends. The sequencing here drew on PBMCs, taken less than 25 days after the first yellow fever vaccination. The chain joins TRBV27 to TRBJ1-5; D is ambiguous. The receptor's source is a young man who received the YFV17D yellow fever vaccine. Here the CDR3 DNA reads TGTGCCAGCAGTTCAGTTAAAACCCAGCCCCAGCATTTT. Amino acid sequence: CASSSVKTQPQHF.